This T cell receptor (beta chain) originates from a study of cytomegalovirus exposure and HLA in healthy donors. Study-level results: Differences between HLA loci emerged in a later analysis of TCR association rates, with DRB1 most and HLA-C fewest. It was approximately 170 TCR beta chains that were listed as cytomegalovirus-associated. TCR beta V- and J-gene trimming was later associated with a missense DCLRE1C variant.

Germline-derived CDR1 and CDR2 are LNHDA and SQIVND (reference sequence). Trimming took 1 base from V and 0 from J, leaving 9 bases between them. There are 15 residues in the CDR3. In the case of this clone: The antigen remains undetermined.

The primer mix had 60 Vbeta and 13 Jbeta primers. Measured with immunoSEQ multiplex PCR; TCRdb has only the in-frame clones, and not every one. The data show roughly 250,000 clones, 80% seen once. The sequenced sample was PBMCs. The sequence was collected from a girl aged 2-9 years in good health and CMV-seronegative. The rearrangement links TRBV19 to TRBJ1-1; TRBD1 is a possible D gene (6 bases). The DNA of the CDR3 is TGTGCCAGTAGTATAGCAGGGGCCATGAACACTGAAGCTTTCTTT. This gives the protein CASSIAGAMNTEAFF.